The rows below give T cell receptor beta chains drawn from one sample of a study of cytomegalovirus exposure and HLA in healthy donors. This table comes from immunoSEQ multiplex PCR, and its TCRdb copy is limited to in-frame clones, with some not included. The sample lists about 120,000 clones; about 88% were seen once. Sequenced input: PBMCs. Every receptor here comes from a woman younger than 35 in good health and CMV-seronegative. CDR3s include the opening cysteine and the closing phenylalanine or tryptophan. A D gene is named only where the DNA matches it firmly. Only some rows state a clone size, as once, few, many or a class for expanded clones.

cdr3_nt cdr3_aa v_call d_call clone_size j_call
TGTGCCAGCACCCCTCGAGGTGAAAGCAATCAGCCCCAGCATTTT CASTPRGESNQPQHF TRBV5-8 . . TRBJ1-5
TGTGCCAGCTCACCTGGGGCGACCAACACCGGGGAGCTGTTTTTT CASSPGATNTGELFF TRBV18 . once TRBJ2-2
TGTGCCAGCAGCCCCTATAGCGGGATTGGCCGCAATGAGCAGTTCTTC CASSPYSGIGRNEQFF TRBV2 TRBD2 . TRBJ2-1
TGTGCCAGCAGTGACTCGGACGGGACGGGAGCTGAAGCTTTCTTT CASSDSDGTGAEAFF TRBV6-4 . few TRBJ1-1
TGCGCCAGCAGCGAATACACCGAGTCGATGAGGGTCAATGAGCAGTTCTTC CASSEYTESMRVNEQFF TRBV5-1 . . TRBJ2-1
TGTGCCAGCAGTTTATTGGCGGAGCCCTACGGGCAGTACTTC CASSLLAEPYGQYF TRBV27 . . TRBJ2-7
TGTGCCAGCAGCGTAGCCGGGGGGATTCAAGAGACCCAGTACTTC CASSVAGGIQETQYF TRBV9 TRBD2 once TRBJ2-5
TGTGCCATCAGCCCCCCCCCGCTAGCGGACCAAACAGATACGCAGTATTTT CAISPPPLADQTDTQYF TRBV10-3 TRBD2 . TRBJ2-3
TGTGCCAGCAGTACGACTAGCGGCACAGATACGCAGTATTTT CASSTTSGTDTQYF TRBV27 TRBD2 . TRBJ2-3
TGTGCCACCGGACTAGCGGGGGGGCCATCCTACAATGAGCAGTTCTTC CATGLAGGPSYNEQFF TRBV28 TRBD2 . TRBJ2-1
TGTGCCACCCCCCGCAGGGACGAGCAGTACTTC CATPRRDEQYF TRBV19 . . TRBJ2-7
TGTGCCAGCAGCTTAGAGGGACAGAACACTGAAGCTTTCTTT CASSLEGQNTEAFF TRBV11-3 . . TRBJ1-1
TGTGCCAGCAGCCCAGCACTAGCGGGCATCTCCTACAATGAGCAGTTCTTC CASSPALAGISYNEQFF TRBV7-9 TRBD2 . TRBJ2-1
TGTGCCAGTACTTACAGGGGAAGCACTGAAGCTTTCTTT CASTYRGSTEAFF TRBV19 TRBD1 . TRBJ1-1
TGTGCCGGCGCTAGGAAGACAGATACGCAGTATTTT CAGARKTDTQYF TRBV28 . . TRBJ2-3
TGTGCCAGCAGCTTATTCACAGCGGGACAACTCACCTACGAGCAGTACTTC CASSLFTAGQLTYEQYF TRBV7-2 . . TRBJ2-7